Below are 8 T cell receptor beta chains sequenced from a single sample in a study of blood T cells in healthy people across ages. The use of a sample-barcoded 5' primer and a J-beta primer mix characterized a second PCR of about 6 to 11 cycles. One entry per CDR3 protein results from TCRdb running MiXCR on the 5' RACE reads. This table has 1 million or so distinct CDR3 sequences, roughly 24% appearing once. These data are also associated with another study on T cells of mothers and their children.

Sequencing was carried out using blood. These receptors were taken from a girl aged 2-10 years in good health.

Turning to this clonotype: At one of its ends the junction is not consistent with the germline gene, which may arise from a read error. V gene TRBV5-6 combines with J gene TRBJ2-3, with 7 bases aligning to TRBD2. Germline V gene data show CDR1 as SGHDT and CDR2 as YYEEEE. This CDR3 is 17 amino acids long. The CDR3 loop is CASRLSPLRESTDTQYF. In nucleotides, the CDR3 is TGTGCCAGCCGCTTGTCCCCCTTGCGGGAGAGTACAGATACGCAGTATTTT.

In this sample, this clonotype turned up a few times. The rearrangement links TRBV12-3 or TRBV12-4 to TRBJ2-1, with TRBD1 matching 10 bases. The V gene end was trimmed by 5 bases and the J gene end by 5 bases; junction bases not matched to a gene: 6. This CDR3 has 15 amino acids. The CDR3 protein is CASSDRDRGHNEQFF. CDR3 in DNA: TGTGCCAGCAGTGACCGGGACAGGGGTCACAATGAGCAGTTCTTC.

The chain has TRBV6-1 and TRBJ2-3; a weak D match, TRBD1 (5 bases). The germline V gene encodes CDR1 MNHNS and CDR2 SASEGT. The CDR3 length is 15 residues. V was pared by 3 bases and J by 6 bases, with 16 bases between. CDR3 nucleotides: TGTGCCAGCAGTGACCAGGGCCCGATTGGGGATACGCAGTATTTT. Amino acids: CASSDQGPIGDTQYF.

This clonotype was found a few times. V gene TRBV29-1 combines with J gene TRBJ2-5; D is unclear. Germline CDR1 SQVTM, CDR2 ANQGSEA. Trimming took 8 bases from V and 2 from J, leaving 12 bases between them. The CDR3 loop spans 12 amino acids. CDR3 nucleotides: TGCAGCATGTCGACTTCACAAGAGACCCAGTACTTC. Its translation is CSMSTSQETQYF.

The CDR3 coding sequence is TGCAGTGCTAGAGATGAGTCCTACAATGAGCAGTTCTTC. Encoded protein: CSARDESYNEQFF. V is TRBV20-1 and J is TRBJ2-1; D call uncertain. CDR3 length: 13 amino acids. V lost 0 bases and J lost 1, with 4 bases in between. Germline loops: CDR1 DFQATT, CDR2 SNEGSKA (reference sequence).

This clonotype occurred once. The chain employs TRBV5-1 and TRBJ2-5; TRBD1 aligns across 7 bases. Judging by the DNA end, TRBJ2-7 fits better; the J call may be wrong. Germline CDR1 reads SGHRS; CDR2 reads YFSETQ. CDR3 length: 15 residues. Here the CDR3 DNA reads TGCGCCAGCAGCTTGGCAAAGACAGGGACGAGCGAGCAGTACTTC. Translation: CASSLAKTGTSEQYF.

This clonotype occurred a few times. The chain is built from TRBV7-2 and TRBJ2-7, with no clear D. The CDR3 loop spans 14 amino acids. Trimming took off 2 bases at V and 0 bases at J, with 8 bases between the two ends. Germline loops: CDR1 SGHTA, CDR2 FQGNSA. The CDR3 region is CASSLFAASYEQYF. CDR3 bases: TGTGCCAGCAGCTTATTCGCGGCCTCCTACGAGCAGTACTTC.

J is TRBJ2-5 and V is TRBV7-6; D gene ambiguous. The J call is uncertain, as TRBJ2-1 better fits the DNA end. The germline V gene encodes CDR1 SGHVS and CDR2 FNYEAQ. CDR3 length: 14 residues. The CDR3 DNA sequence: TGTGCCAGCAGCTTAGCCCGATCAATCAATGAGCAGTTCTTC. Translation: CASSLARSINEQFF.